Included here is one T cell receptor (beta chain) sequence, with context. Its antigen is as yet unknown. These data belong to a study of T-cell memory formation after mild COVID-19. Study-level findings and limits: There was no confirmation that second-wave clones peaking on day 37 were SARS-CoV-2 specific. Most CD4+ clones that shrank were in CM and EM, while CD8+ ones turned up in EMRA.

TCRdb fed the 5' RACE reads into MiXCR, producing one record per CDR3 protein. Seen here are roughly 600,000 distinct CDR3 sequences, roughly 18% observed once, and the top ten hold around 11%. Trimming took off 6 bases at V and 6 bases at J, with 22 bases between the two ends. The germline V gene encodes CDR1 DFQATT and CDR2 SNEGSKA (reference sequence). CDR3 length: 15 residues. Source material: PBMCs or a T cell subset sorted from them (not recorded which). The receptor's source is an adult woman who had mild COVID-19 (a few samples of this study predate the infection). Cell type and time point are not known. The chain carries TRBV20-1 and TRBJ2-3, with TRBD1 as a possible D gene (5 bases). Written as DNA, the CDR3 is TGCAGTGCGCCCCAGGGAACCGCCCCTGGGGATACGCAGTATTTT. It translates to CSAPQGTAPGDTQYF.